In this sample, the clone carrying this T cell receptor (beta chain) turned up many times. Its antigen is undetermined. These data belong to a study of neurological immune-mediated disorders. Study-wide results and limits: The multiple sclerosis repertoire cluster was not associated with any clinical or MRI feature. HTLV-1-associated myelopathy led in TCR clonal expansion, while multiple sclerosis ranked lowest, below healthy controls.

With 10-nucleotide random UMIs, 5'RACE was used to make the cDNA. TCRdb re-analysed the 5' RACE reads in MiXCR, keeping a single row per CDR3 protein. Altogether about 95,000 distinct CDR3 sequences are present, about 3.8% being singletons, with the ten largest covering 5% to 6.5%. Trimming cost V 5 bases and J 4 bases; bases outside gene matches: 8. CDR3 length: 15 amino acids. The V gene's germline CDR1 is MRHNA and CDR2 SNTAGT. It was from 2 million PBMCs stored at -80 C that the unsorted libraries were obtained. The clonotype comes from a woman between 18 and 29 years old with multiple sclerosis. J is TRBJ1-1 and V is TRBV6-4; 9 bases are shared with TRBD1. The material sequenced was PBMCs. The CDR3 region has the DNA TGTGCCAGCAGTCCCGGGACAGGGAGTGGCACTGAAGCTTTCTTT. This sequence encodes CASSPGTGSGTEAFF.